This T cell receptor (beta chain) was recovered during a study of T cells expressing NK-cell markers. TCRdb re-called the 5' RACE reads and gives one entry per CDR3 protein, without DNA. The listing contains 400,000 to 500,000 distinct CDR3 sequences. General study results and limits: In several donors, dominant clonotypes made up about 28.3-65% of CD3+CD56-NKG2C+ cells. Each of 6 or 7 donors carried dominant NKG2C+ clonotypes accounting for about 1.0-7.0% of CD8+ T cells.

On this clonotype: The antigen remains undetermined.

This CDR3 has 15 residues. CDR1 SQVTM and CDR2 ANQGSEA come from the germline V gene. The gene calls are TRBV29-1 and TRBJ2-7; TCRdb's assignment of TRBD1 cannot be checked, as there is no DNA. This receptor was taken from a woman between 18 and 70 years old in good health. Source material: blood T cells: a sorted CD56 or NKG2C T cell subset, CD4+ or CD8+ T cells, or bulk PBMC T cells (not recorded which). CDR3 loop: CSVGAPGHRAYEQYF.